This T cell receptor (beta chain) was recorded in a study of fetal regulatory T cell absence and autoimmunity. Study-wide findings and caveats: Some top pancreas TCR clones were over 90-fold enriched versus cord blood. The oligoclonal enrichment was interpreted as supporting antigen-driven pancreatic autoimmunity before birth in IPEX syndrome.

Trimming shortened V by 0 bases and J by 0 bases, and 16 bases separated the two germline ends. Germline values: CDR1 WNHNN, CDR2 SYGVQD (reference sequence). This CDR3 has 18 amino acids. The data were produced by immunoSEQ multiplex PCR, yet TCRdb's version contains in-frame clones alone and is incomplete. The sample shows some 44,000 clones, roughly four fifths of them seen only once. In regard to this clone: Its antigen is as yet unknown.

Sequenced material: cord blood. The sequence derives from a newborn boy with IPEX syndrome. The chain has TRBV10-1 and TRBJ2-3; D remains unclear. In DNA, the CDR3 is TGCGCCAGCAGTGAGTCTCCCCCAGGATCGTCTAGCACAGATACGCAGTATTTT. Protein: CASSESPPGSSSTDTQYF.